This T cell receptor beta chain was obtained from a study of T cell responses to AZD1222 COVID-19 vaccine. Study-level results: Mapped onto spike, vaccine-associated CD4 TCRs spanned it and were dominant at 160-218 and 743-854. The reported proportion of spike-specific TCRs targeting unmutated variant regions was nearly half. Two doses of AZD1222 preceded a rise in Spike-specific TCR breadth and depth. Sampled repertoires all dated from after the peak T cell response.

This CDR3 has 12 residues. Germline V CDR1 and CDR2: SGDLS, YYNGEE. Trimming cost V 4 bases and J 7 bases, with 8 bases left between them. The assay was immunoSEQ multiplex PCR, and TCRdb's table has in-frame clones only and misses some. The sample lists about 180,000 clones; around nine tenths were seen once. As for this clone: Its specificity is unknown.

Here the sequenced sample was peripheral blood, taken 28 days after the second AZD1222 dose. The sequence was obtained from an adult who received the AZD1222 COVID-19 vaccine. J is TRBJ2-2 and V is TRBV9, with D uncertain. CDR3 bases: TGTGCCAGCAGCTTGGGGAACGGGGAGCTGTTTTTT. Translated: CASSLGNGELFF.